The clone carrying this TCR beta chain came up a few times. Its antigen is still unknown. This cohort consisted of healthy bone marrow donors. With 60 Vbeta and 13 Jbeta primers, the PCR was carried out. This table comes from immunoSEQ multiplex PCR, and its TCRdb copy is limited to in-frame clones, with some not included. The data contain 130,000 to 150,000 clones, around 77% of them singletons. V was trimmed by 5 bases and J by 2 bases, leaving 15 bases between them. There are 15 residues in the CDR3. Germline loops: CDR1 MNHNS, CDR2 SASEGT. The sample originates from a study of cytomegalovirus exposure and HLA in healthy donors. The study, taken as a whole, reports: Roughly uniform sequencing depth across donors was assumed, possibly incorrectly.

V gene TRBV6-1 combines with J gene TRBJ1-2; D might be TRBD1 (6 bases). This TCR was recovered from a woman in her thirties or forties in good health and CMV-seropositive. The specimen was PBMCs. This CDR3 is CASSSHRAQNYGYTF. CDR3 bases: TGTGCCAGCAGTAGTCACAGGGCACAAAACTATGGCTACACCTTC.